The clone carrying this T cell receptor (beta chain) was observed a handful of times. Its specificity is unknown. A single record per CDR3 protein comes from TCRdb applying MiXCR to the 5' RACE reads. The profile covers 1.5 million to 2 million distinct CDR3 sequences, with under 35% appearing a single time and about 0.27% taken by the ten largest. These data come from a study of identical twins. Whole-study results and caveats: Partly confounded zero-insertion analyses could result from invariant MAIT and iNKT cells.

Per the germline V gene, CDR1 is LGHNA and CDR2 is YNFKEQ. The CDR3 sequence is 17 residues long. The junction had 9 bases not matched to a gene; V was cut back by 1 base and J by 0 bases. Material: cord blood. This receptor was obtained from a newborn girl in good health. V gene TRBV4-2 combines with J gene TRBJ2-7, with TRBD1 identical over 7 bases. DNA of the CDR3: TGTGCCAGCAGCCAAGGGGGGCTTCGGGACAGCTCCTACGAGCAGTACTTC. This sequence encodes CASSQGGLRDSSYEQYF.